These 25 T cell receptor beta chains share one sample of origin, sequenced in a study of identifying expanded T cells in peripheral blood. Sequencing used immunoSEQ multiplex PCR; TCRdb keeps in-frame clones, though not all of them. The sample lists tens of thousands of clones; approximately 90% were seen once. The source material was blood. These receptors all stem from a person aged 18 to 70 in good health.

This chain links TRBV6-5 with TRBJ1-1; D not certain. The CDR3 consists of 11 residues. CDR1 is MNHEY and CDR2 is SVGAGI in the germline V gene. Trimming removed 11 bases from V and 3 bases from J, with 10 bases in between. For the CDR3, the DNA is TGTGCCGCTTGGACGTACACTGAAGCTTTCTTT. This encodes CAAWTYTEAFF.

This clone was seen only a few times. The chain combines TRBV7-9 with TRBJ1-5, with 9 bases lining up with TRBD1. Germline CDR1 reads SEHNR; CDR2 reads FQNEAQ (reference sequence). Trimming at V came to 5 bases and at J to 2 bases, leaving 7 bases not matched to a gene. This CDR3 has 16 amino acids. The CDR3: CASSRWTGVGNQPQHF. The DNA for the CDR3 is TGTGCCAGCAGCAGATGGACAGGGGTAGGCAATCAGCCCCAGCATTTT.

This chain uses TRBV15 with TRBJ2-5; the match to TRBD1 covers 8 bases. Germline trimming cut 3 bases from V and 1 base from J; bases unmatched to any gene: 7. The CDR3 covers 16 residues. Germline CDR1 and CDR2: LNHNV and YYDKDF (reference sequence). As DNA, the CDR3 is TGTGCCACCAGCAGGAGGGGACAGGAGATCCAAGAGACCCAGTACTTC. Protein sequence: CATSRRGQEIQETQYF.

Note on this clone: One junction end disagrees with the germline gene, perhaps due to a read error. The V call is TRBV7-9, the J call TRBJ2-5, with D perhaps matching TRBD1 (6 bases). The length of the CDR3 is 15 residues. Germline V lookup: CDR1 SEHNR, CDR2 FQNEAQ (reference sequence). The CDR3 sequence: CASSLTHRDQETQYF. CDR3 in DNA: TGTGCCAGCAGCTTAACTCACAGGGACCAGGAGACCCAGTACTTC.

The rearrangement links TRBV7-3 to TRBJ2-1; weak D call: TRBD2 (8 bases). Trimming shortened V by 5 bases and J by 9 bases, and 26 bases separated the two germline ends. This CDR3 contains 17 residues. Germline assignment: CDR1 SGHTA and CDR2 FQGTGA. The CDR3, as DNA: TGTGCCAGCAGCCTTCTCCAGGGACAGCCCGGGGGGGGTGAGCAGTTCTTC. It codes for CASSLLQGQPGGGEQFF. Full variable domain (rest looked up from reference TRBV7-3 and TRBJ2-1): GAGVSQTPSNKVTEKGKYVELRCDPISGHTALYWYRQSLGQGPEFLIYFQGTGAADDSGLPNDRFFAVRPEGSVSTLKIQRTERGDSAVYLCASSLLQGQPGGGEQFFGPGTRLTVL.

The gene calls are TRBV5-6 and TRBJ1-6, with 7 bases matching TRBD1. There are 18 residues in the CDR3. The germline gives CDR1 SGHDT, CDR2 YYEEEE. Unmatched junction bases numbered 9, after V lost 3 bases and J lost 0 bases. The CDR3 loop reads CASSSSKTGSSYNSPLHF. The CDR3 DNA reads as TGTGCCAGCAGCTCGTCCAAGACAGGGAGCTCCTATAATTCACCCCTCCACTTT.

The V call is TRBV29-1, the J call TRBJ1-2; D is perhaps TRBD1 (5 bases). Germline values: CDR1 SQVTM, CDR2 ANQGSEA. The CDR3 has 13 amino acids. Trimming stripped 0 bases from V and 7 bases from J, with 12 bases between. The CDR3 nucleotides read TGCAGCGTTGAAGAAGGCAGGGCTTTTGGCTACACCTTC. Encoded protein: CSVEEGRAFGYTF.

V usage is TRBV6-6 and J usage is TRBJ1-1; D possibly corresponds to TRBD1 (5 bases). CDR3 size: 14 residues. CDR1 is MNHNY and CDR2 is SVGAGI in the germline V gene (reference sequence). V was pared by 2 bases and J by 2 bases, with 9 bases between. CDR3 loop: CASSYRGINTEAFF. Written as DNA, the CDR3 is TGTGCCAGCAGTTACAGGGGTATTAACACTGAAGCTTTCTTT.

This clone was seen once. V gene TRBV5-6 combines with J gene TRBJ2-5, with TRBD1 identical over 8 bases. There are 16 residues in the CDR3. Trimming at V came to 4 bases and at J to 0 bases, leaving 8 bases not matched to a gene. Germline assignment: CDR1 SGHDT and CDR2 YYEEEE. The CDR3 region has the DNA TGTGCCAGCAGCAAACTACAGGGGGATTACCAAGAGACCCAGTACTTC. Encoded protein: CASSKLQGDYQETQYF.

This clone has only a few counts. The chain uses TRBV5-1 and TRBJ2-2, with 7 bases identical to TRBD1. J gave up 1 base and V 0 bases, and 6 bases lay outside the gene matches. This CDR3 comprises 17 residues. Germline V gives CDR1 SGHRS, CDR2 YFSETQ. CDR3 DNA: TGCGCCAGCAGCTTGGCCAGTGGGACAGTGAACACCGGGGAGCTGTTTTTT. Protein: CASSLASGTVNTGELFF.

The V gene is TRBV11-2, the J gene TRBJ2-2; D is unclear. V lost 4 bases to trimming and J lost 4 bases, with 10 bases between them. The CDR3 is 14 amino acids. Germline V CDR1 and CDR2: SGHAT, FQNNGV. The CDR3 sequence is CASSSADITGELFF. The CDR3 nucleotides are TGTGCCAGCAGCTCGGCCGACATCACCGGGGAGCTGTTTTTT.

The V call is TRBV6-1, the J call TRBJ2-2, with TRBD1 matching 9 bases. The CDR3 covers 13 residues. Germline CDR1 reads MNHNS; CDR2 reads SASEGT. V lost 4 bases, J lost 6 bases, and 0 bases stayed unmatched. The CDR3 spells CASSGTGAGELFF. DNA for the CDR3: TGTGCCAGCAGTGGGACAGGGGCCGGGGAGCTGTTTTTT.

The chain has TRBV18 and TRBJ1-5; D is perhaps TRBD1 (5 bases). The CDR3 has 13 amino acids. Germline V lookup: CDR1 KGHSH, CDR2 LQKENI. Trimming pared 2 bases from V and 5 bases from J, leaving 7 bases between. This chain's CDR3 is CASSPKQDQPQHF. The CDR3 coding sequence is TGTGCCAGCTCACCAAAACAGGATCAGCCCCAGCATTTT.

On this clone: A single base separates this from a much larger clone, so it may be a read error. Other DNA sequences in this sample translate to the same CDR3. The rearrangement uses TRBV15 and TRBJ1-5; D not resolved. The V end was cut by 5 bases, the J end by 11 bases, with 10 bases between. The CDR3 has 11 residues. CDR1 is LNHNV, CDR2 YYDKDF, per germline (reference sequence). The CDR3 region has the DNA TGTGCCACCAGCGGCGAGGAGGCCCAGCATTTT. It translates to CATSGEEAQHF.

This sequence joins TRBV7-9 and TRBJ2-3; a weak D match, TRBD2 (6 bases). Germline V CDR1 and CDR2: SEHNR, FQNEAQ (reference sequence). Trimming left V 2 bases short and J 3 bases short, with 9 bases between. This CDR3 has 14 amino acids. CDR3 region: CASSLSGTTDTQYF. The CDR3 nucleotides read TGTGCCAGCAGCTTATCCGGGACTACAGATACGCAGTATTTT.

Here the CDR3 DNA reads TGCGCCAGCAGCTTGTCAATGCCTAATAATGAAAAACTGTTTTTT. This codes for CASSLSMPNNEKLFF. This rearrangement joins TRBV5-1 to TRBJ1-4; no firm D call. The CDR3 spans 15 residues. Germline V gene lookup returns CDR1 SGHRS and CDR2 YFSETQ. Trimming cost V 1 base and J 4 bases, with 11 bases left between them.

This chain uses TRBV18 with TRBJ2-7, with 8 bases fitting TRBD1. The length of the CDR3 is 16 residues. Germline V CDR1 and CDR2: KGHSH, LQKENI. With 0 bases clipped from V and 0 bases from J, the junction kept 4 bases outside the gene matches. CDR3 sequence (DNA): TGTGCCAGCTCACCACCAAAACAGGGGGTCTCCTACGAGCAGTACTTC. Protein sequence: CASSPPKQGVSYEQYF.

CDR3 DNA sequence: TGTGCCAGCAGTTTTTACAGGGGCGACTCTGGAAACACCATATATTTT. The encoded protein is CASSFYRGDSGNTIYF. V usage is TRBV28 and J usage is TRBJ1-3; 7 bases map to TRBD1. From germline, CDR1 is MDHEN and CDR2 SYDVKM. There are 16 residues in the CDR3. V dropped 3 bases and J dropped 0; count of bases not matched to a gene: 5.

The J gene is TRBJ2-2, the V gene TRBV4-2; the match to TRBD1 covers 11 bases. V dropped 7 bases and J dropped 0; count of bases not matched to a gene: 1. The CDR3 has 15 amino acids. The V gene's germline CDR1 is LGHNA and CDR2 YNFKEQ. This chain's CDR3 is CASKGQGANTGELFF. The CDR3, as DNA: TGTGCCAGCAAGGGACAGGGGGCGAACACCGGGGAGCTGTTTTTT.

The chain uses TRBV30 and TRBJ2-5; D gene uncertain. CDR3 size: 17 residues. The V gene lost 2 bases and the J gene lost 7 bases, with 26 bases spanning the gap. The germline V gene has CDR1 GTSNPN and CDR2 SVGIG (reference sequence). The CDR3 region is CAWSPLRSGLGKGTQYF. In DNA form, the CDR3 reads TGTGCCTGGAGTCCCCTTCGGTCGGGCCTAGGAAAGGGGACCCAGTACTTC.

The chain carries TRBV7-2 and TRBJ1-4; the D gene is possibly TRBD1 (5 bases). The CDR3 has 14 amino acids. V dropped 9 bases and J dropped 7 bases, with 18 bases sitting between them. Germline V CDR1 and CDR2: SGHTA, FQGNSA. The CDR3 is CASRRAQGTEKLFF. In nucleotides, the CDR3 is TGTGCCAGTCGACGGGCTCAGGGTACTGAAAAACTGTTTTTT.

The rearrangement uses TRBV5-4 and TRBJ2-7, with 10 bases identical to TRBD2. Trimming took 0 bases from V and 2 from J; bases not matched to a gene: 8. This CDR3 comprises 17 residues. The germline CDR1 and CDR2 sequences are SGHNT and YYREEE (reference sequence). For the CDR3, the DNA is TGTGCCAGCAGCTTGGCCGGGCTAGCGGGGGTTACCTACGAGCAGTACTTC. It encodes CASSLAGLAGVTYEQYF.

This chain connects TRBV6-1 to TRBJ2-7; 13 nucleotides line up with TRBD2. This CDR3 contains 17 residues. Trimming took 1 base from V and 0 from J; bases not matched to a gene: 3. CDR1 and CDR2 from the germline V gene are MNHNS and SASEGT. CDR3 nucleotides: TGTGCCAGCAGTGAAGTCGGGACTAGCGGGAACTCCTACGAGCAGTACTTC. This gives the protein CASSEVGTSGNSYEQYF.

The V gene is TRBV11-3, the J gene TRBJ2-2; 10 positions match TRBD1. Germline lookup yields CDR1 SGHNT and CDR2 YENEEA. V lost 5 bases and J lost 4; bases outside the gene matches: 4. This CDR3 contains 15 residues. The CDR3 region has the DNA TGTGCCAGCAGCCCGGGGACAGGGGTCACCGGGGAGCTGTTTTTT. It is translated as CASSPGTGVTGELFF.

The V gene is TRBV7-2, the J gene TRBJ1-1; D is perhaps TRBD1 (6 bases). The ends were cut back, 4 bases at V and 4 bases at J, with 16 bases in the middle. The V gene's germline CDR1 is SGHTA and CDR2 FQGNSA. The CDR3 runs 15 residues. The DNA for the CDR3 is TGTGCCAGCAGCTACAGGGTCGGAGGAGGCACTGAAGCTTTCTTT. Translation: CASSYRVGGGTEAFF.